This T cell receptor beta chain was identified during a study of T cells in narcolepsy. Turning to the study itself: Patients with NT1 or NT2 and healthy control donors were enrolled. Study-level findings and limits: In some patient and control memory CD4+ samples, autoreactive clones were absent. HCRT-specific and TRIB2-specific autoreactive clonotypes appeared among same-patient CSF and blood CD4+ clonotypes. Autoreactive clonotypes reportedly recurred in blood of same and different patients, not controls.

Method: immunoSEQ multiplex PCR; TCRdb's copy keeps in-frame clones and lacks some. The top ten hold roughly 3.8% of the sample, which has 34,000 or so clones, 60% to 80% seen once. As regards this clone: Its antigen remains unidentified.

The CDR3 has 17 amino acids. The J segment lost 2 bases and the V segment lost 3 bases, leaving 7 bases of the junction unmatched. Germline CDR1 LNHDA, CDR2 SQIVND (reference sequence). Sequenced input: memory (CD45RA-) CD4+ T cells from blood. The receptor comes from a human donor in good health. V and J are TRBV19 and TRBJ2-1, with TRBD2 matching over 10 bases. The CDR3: CASSIGLLAGAYNEQFF. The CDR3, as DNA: TGTGCCAGTAGTATCGGGCTCCTAGCGGGGGCCTACAATGAGCAGTTCTTC.